Presented here are 11 T cell receptor beta chains from one specimen sequenced in a study of T-cell memory formation after mild COVID-19. TCRdb used MiXCR to reprocess the 5' RACE reads, holding one entry per CDR3 protein. This repertoire shows 390,000 or so distinct CDR3 sequences, about 17% found once; its top ten account for 20% to 25%. Source material: PBMCs or a T cell subset sorted from them (not recorded which). These receptors all come from a man younger than 35 who had mild COVID-19 (a few samples of this study predate the infection). Cell type and time point are not known.

This chain uses TRBV12-3 or TRBV12-4 with TRBJ1-1; TRBD1 matches 7 bases. This CDR3 is built from 14 residues. Losses at the gene ends were 3 bases for V and 6 bases for J; bases not matched to a gene: 7. CDR3 in amino acids: CASSFLRQGSEAFF. CDR3 sequence (DNA): TGTGCCAGCAGTTTCCTTCGACAGGGTTCTGAAGCTTTCTTT.

This rearrangement joins TRBV5-4 to TRBJ2-3; D is uncertain. The ends were cut back, 3 bases at V and 5 bases at J, with 7 bases in the middle. In germline, CDR1 is SGHNT, CDR2 YYREEE (reference sequence). The CDR3 consists of 12 residues. Written as DNA, the CDR3 is TGTGCCAGCAGCTGGCAGGAAGATACGCAGTATTTT. This gives the protein CASSWQEDTQYF.

This CDR3 is CSALKQGGYGYTF. In DNA, the CDR3 is TGCAGTGCCCTAAAACAGGGGGGTTATGGCTACACCTTC. The chain links TRBV20-1 to TRBJ1-2; 8 nucleotides align to TRBD1. Germline CDR1 DFQATT, CDR2 SNEGSKA (reference sequence). The CDR3 has 13 amino acids. J gave up 5 bases and V 6 bases, and 8 bases lay outside the gene matches.

The chain couples TRBV27 to TRBJ2-4, with D hard to call. Germline loops: CDR1 MNHEY, CDR2 SMNVEV (reference sequence). V was pared by 6 bases and J by 0 bases, with 9 bases between. CDR3 length: 14 residues. In DNA, the CDR3 is TGTGCCAGCAGACAGACTGGAGCCAAAAACATTCAGTACTTC. Its translation: CASRQTGAKNIQYF.

This chain links TRBV7-3 with TRBJ2-6; the D is unclear. The CDR3 sequence is 17 residues long. Germline lookup yields CDR1 SGHTA and CDR2 FQGTGA. The V and J ends lost 6 bases and 0 bases respectively, with 15 bases between them. The CDR3: CASRAPGRSSGANVLTF. DNA of the CDR3: TGTGCCAGCAGAGCCCCCGGGCGGAGCTCTGGGGCCAACGTCCTGACTTTC.

This clonotype has ten or more counts. The V gene is TRBV7-2, the J gene TRBJ2-6; D remains ambiguous. Between the trimmed V and J ends, which lost 3 bases and 0 bases, there was a span of 12 bases. The CDR3 length is 17 residues. The germline gives CDR1 SGHTA, CDR2 FQGNSA. CDR3 coding DNA: TGTGCCAGCAGCTTTTCAGTCCGAAGCTCTGGGGCCAACGTCCTGACTTTC. Translating it yields CASSFSVRSSGANVLTF. Combining the CDR3 with reference TRBV7-2 and TRBJ2-6 gives the whole variable domain GAGVSQSPSNKVTEKGKDVELRCDPISGHTALYWYRQSLGQGLEFLIYFQGNSAPDKSGLPSDRFSAERTGGSVSTLTIQRTQQEDSAVYLCASSFSVRSSGANVLTFGAGSRLTVL.

The V gene is TRBV4-3, the J gene TRBJ2-4, with 7 positions matching TRBD1. This CDR3 is built from 16 residues. The trim removed 1 base at V and 2 bases at J, leaving 5 bases unmatched. Germline CDR1 is LGHNA and CDR2 is YSLEER. CDR3 region: CASSQVQGLTKNIQYF. The DNA of the CDR3 is TGCGCCAGCAGCCAAGTACAGGGGTTGACCAAAAACATTCAGTACTTC.

The chain is built from TRBV15 and TRBJ1-5; tentative D call: TRBD1 (5 bases). Germline-derived CDR1 and CDR2 are LNHNV and YYDKDF (reference sequence). The CDR3 totals 22 residues. V dropped 0 bases and J dropped 0 bases, with 27 bases sitting between them. The CDR3 sequence is CATSRDGWGRGEGLYSNQPQHF. The DNA of the CDR3 is TGTGCCACCAGCAGAGATGGATGGGGACGCGGGGAAGGACTCTATAGCAATCAGCCCCAGCATTTT.

This clonotype was seen only a few times. The chain has TRBV7-2 and TRBJ2-3, with D possibly matching TRBD2 (7 bases). Germline lookup yields CDR1 SGHTA and CDR2 FQGNSA. This CDR3 spans 18 amino acids. V shed 5 bases and J shed 4 bases, with 25 bases lying between them. CDR3 sequence: CASSRGQIMPRGPDTQYF. As DNA, the CDR3 is TGTGCCAGCAGCCGAGGCCAAATTATGCCGCGGGGGCCAGATACGCAGTATTTT. The full variable domain, rest sourced from reference TRBV7-2 and TRBJ2-3, is GAGVSQSPSNKVTEKGKDVELRCDPISGHTALYWYRQSLGQGLEFLIYFQGNSAPDKSGLPSDRFSAERTGGSVSTLTIQRTQQEDSAVYLCASSRGQIMPRGPDTQYFGPGTRLTVL.

This chain joins TRBV20-1 and TRBJ2-3; the D gene is possibly TRBD1 (6 bases). The CDR3 has 14 amino acids. V was shortened by 3 bases and J by 8 bases, with 18 bases between the two germline ends. Germline-derived CDR1 and CDR2 are DFQATT and SNEGSKA (reference sequence). CDR3 nucleotides: TGCAGTGCTAGCCAGGGGTGGGGATTAAGTACGCAGTATTTT. It encodes CSASQGWGLSTQYF.

This chain uses TRBV12-3 or TRBV12-4 with TRBJ2-7; D is possibly TRBD2 (5 bases). V shed 5 bases and J shed 3 bases, with 8 bases lying between them. The CDR3 sequence is 12 residues long. The CDR3: CASSDDYYEQYF. In nucleotides, the CDR3 is TGTGCCAGCAGTGACGACTACTACGAGCAGTACTTC.